Sequencing of this TCR beta chain was carried out in a study of chemoradiotherapy in HPV16-positive cancers. Measured with immunoSEQ multiplex PCR; TCRdb has only the in-frame clones, and not every one. This table has around 33,000 clones, about 91% appearing once. This clone was observed once. Its antigen is unidentified. Over chemoradiotherapy, repertoires were sampled more than once. CDR1 MDHEN and CDR2 SYDVKM come from the germline V gene. V lost 2 bases to trimming and J lost 6 bases; unmatched junction nucleotides: 1. There are 13 residues in the CDR3. Overall study results and limits: Only a couple of HPV16-positive patients supplied the functional HPV-specificity definition. Non-HPV-specific T cells did not expand in tumors during treatment, whereas candidate HPV-specific clones and E7-related motifs did.

The sequencing used blood, collected from a patient who underwent chemoradiotherapy. J is TRBJ1-2 and V is TRBV28, with 9 bases lining up with TRBD1. This clonotype was sampled from a human donor with HPV-associated anogenital cancer. The CDR3 sequence: CASSLRDRDGYTF. The CDR3, as DNA: TGTGCCAGCAGTTTAAGGGACAGGGATGGCTACACCTTC.